What follows are 17 T cell receptor beta chains derived from one specimen sequenced in a study of cytomegalovirus exposure and HLA in healthy donors. The PCR was carried out with 60 Vbeta primers and 13 Jbeta primers. This table comes from immunoSEQ multiplex PCR, and its TCRdb copy is limited to in-frame clones, with some not included. The sample yields 270,000 or so clones, roughly 88% seen once. Material: PBMCs. These receptors all come from a man aged 40-49 years in good health and CMV-seropositive.

In this sample, this clone turned up a few times. J is TRBJ1-2 and V is TRBV27, with D possibly TRBD1 on 6 matching bases. This CDR3 has 13 amino acids. The germline gives CDR1 MNHEY, CDR2 SMNVEV (reference sequence). The germline V and J ends were trimmed by 4 bases and 4 bases, with 10 bases remaining between them. The CDR3 DNA is TGTGCCAGCAGTTCCGGGACACTCTATGGCTACACCTTC. This sequence encodes CASSSGTLYGYTF.

The chain couples TRBV5-1 to TRBJ1-1; TRBD1 matches 7 bases. CDR1 SGHRS and CDR2 YFSETQ come from the germline V gene. The CDR3 extends over 14 amino acids. Trimming removed 2 bases from V and 3 bases from J; junction bases left unmatched: 4. Here the CDR3 reads CASSFNDRDTEAFF. Here the CDR3 DNA reads TGCGCCAGCAGCTTCAATGACAGGGACACTGAAGCTTTCTTT.

Details on this clone: Mismatch with germline at one junction end may stem from a read error. The J gene is TRBJ2-2, the V gene TRBV18, with TRBD2 identical over 8 bases. Germline CDR1 is KGHSH and CDR2 is LQKENI. There are 15 residues in the CDR3. Here the CDR3 reads CASSPLAENTGELFF. Written as DNA, the CDR3 is TGTGCCAGCTCCCCACTAGCGGAGAACACCGGGGAGCTGTTTTTT.

Note on this clone: Germline and junction disagree at one end, which may indicate a read error. The chain combines TRBV7-9 with TRBJ2-1; D might be TRBD2 (6 bases). CDR1 and CDR2 from the germline V gene are SEHNR and FQNEAQ (reference sequence). The CDR3 is 16 residues long. The CDR3 bases are TGTTCCAGCAGCTTAATCGAAGGAGGGAGAATCAATGAGCAGTTCTTC. It is translated as CSSSLIEGGRINEQFF.

The rearrangement joins TRBV7-2 to TRBJ2-7; 7 bases match TRBD2. The CDR3 length is 15 residues. The junction had 12 bases not matched to a gene; V was cut back by 6 bases and J by 4 bases. CDR1 is SGHTA and CDR2 is FQGNSA in the germline V gene. Here the CDR3 DNA reads TGTGCCAGCAGGTCGACCGGGGGGTCGGGGTACGAGCAGTACTTC. Translating gives CASRSTGGSGYEQYF.

The V and J genes are TRBV2 and TRBJ2-1; the D gene is possibly TRBD2 (6 bases). CDR1 is SNHLY and CDR2 is FYNNEI in the germline V gene. Trimming took off 6 bases at V and 2 bases at J, with 26 bases between the two ends. The CDR3 length is 19 residues. The CDR3 nucleotides are TGTGCCAGCAGGGCGGGTGAAGCCGTGGGAGGTGACACCTACAATGAGCAGTTCTTC. Protein: CASRAGEAVGGDTYNEQFF.

V is TRBV30 and J is TRBJ2-7; 8 nucleotides agree with TRBD2. The germline gives CDR1 GTSNPN, CDR2 SVGIG (reference sequence). The junction had 6 bases not matched to a gene; V was cut back by 4 bases and J by 1 base. CDR3 length: 14 residues. CDR3 nucleotides: TGTGCCTGGAAGAACAGCGGGGGTTCCTACGAGCAGTACTTC. Its translation: CAWKNSGGSYEQYF.

The chain has TRBV18 and TRBJ1-1; the D gene is possibly TRBD1 (6 bases). V was clipped by 8 bases and J by 7 bases, with 17 bases between them. The CDR3 extends over 13 amino acids. Germline V lookup: CDR1 KGHSH, CDR2 LQKENI. The CDR3 DNA reads as TGTGCCAGCCACCAGGGGAATACCGATGAAGCTTTCTTT. Protein product: CASHQGNTDEAFF. The full variable domain, rest sourced from reference TRBV18 and TRBJ1-1, is NAGVMQNPRHLVRRRGQEARLRCSPMKGHSHVYWYRQLPEEGLKFMVYLQKENIIDESGMPKERFSAEFPKEGPSILRIQQVVRGDSAAYFCASHQGNTDEAFFGQGTRLTVV.

This sequence joins TRBV5-8 and TRBJ2-1; TRBD1 matches at 7 bases. Trimming cost V 6 bases and J 2 bases; bases outside gene matches: 8. The CDR3 loop spans 15 amino acids. The germline V gene encodes CDR1 SGHTS and CDR2 YDEGEE. CDR3 bases: TGTGCCAGCATCGAGGGGGCTCCCCCCTACAATGAGCAGTTCTTC. Translating it yields CASIEGAPPYNEQFF.

The gene calls are TRBV5-5 and TRBJ1-1; D not certain. With 4 bases removed from V and 5 bases from J, the gap between germline ends came to 18 bases. Germline values: CDR1 SGHKS, CDR2 YYEKEE (reference sequence). The CDR3 is 15 amino acids. DNA for the CDR3: TGTGCCAGCAGCCTCAACGGGCGGGGTTGGACTGAAGCTTTCTTT. Encoded protein: CASSLNGRGWTEAFF. The full variable domain, completed using reference TRBV5-5 and TRBJ1-1, is DAGVTQSPTHLIKTRGQQVTLRCSPISGHKSVSWYQQVLGQGPQFIFQYYEKEERGRGNFPDRFSARQFPNYSSELNVNALLLGDSALYLCASSLNGRGWTEAFFGQGTRLTVV.

The CDR3 is CSAPGEFEAFF. CDR3 in DNA: TGCAGTGCCCCAGGGGAATTTGAAGCTTTCTTT. This chain uses TRBV20-1 with TRBJ1-1; weak D call: TRBD1 (6 bases). V was shortened by 6 bases and J by 7 bases, with 12 bases between the two germline ends. This CDR3 is built from 11 residues. Germline V lookup: CDR1 DFQATT, CDR2 SNEGSKA (reference sequence).

The chain has TRBV19 and TRBJ2-3; perhaps TRBD1 as D (6 bases). CDR3 size: 14 residues. The V gene's germline CDR1 is LNHDA and CDR2 SQIVND (reference sequence). V was shortened by 4 bases and J by 4 bases, with 12 bases between the two germline ends. The CDR3 loop reads CASSTDRLPDTQYF. The CDR3 nucleotides are TGTGCCAGTAGTACAGACAGGCTCCCAGATACGCAGTATTTT.

The chain employs TRBV19 and TRBJ2-1; D perhaps matches TRBD2 (6 bases). The CDR3 loop spans 14 amino acids. CDR1 and CDR2 (germline): LNHDA, SQIVND (reference sequence). V was shortened by 7 bases and J by 0 bases, with 10 bases between the two germline ends. This CDR3 is CASTSVPSYNEQFF. Written as DNA, the CDR3 is TGTGCCAGTACTAGCGTCCCCTCCTACAATGAGCAGTTCTTC. Variable domain in full (rest from reference TRBV19 and TRBJ2-1): DGGITQSPKYLFRKEGQNVTLSCEQNLNHDAMYWYRQDPGQGLRLIYYSQIVNDFQKGDIAEGYSVSREKKESFPLTVTSAQKNPTAFYLCASTSVPSYNEQFFGPGTRLTVL.

The CDR3 loop reads CASRGLAGETGELFF. As DNA, the CDR3 is TGTGCCAGCAGGGGACTAGCGGGAGAAACCGGGGAGCTGTTTTTT. The rearrangement uses TRBV5-4 and TRBJ2-2, with 14 bases aligning to TRBD2. Per germline, CDR1 SGHNT and CDR2 YYREEE (reference sequence). The CDR3 has 15 residues. After removal of 5 bases from V and 5 bases from J, the junction contained 2 bases not matched to a gene. The complete variable domain, with remaining parts taken from reference TRBV5-4 and TRBJ2-2, reads ETGVTQSPTHLIKTRGQQVTLRCSSQSGHNTVSWYQQALGQGPQFIFQYYREEENGRGNFPPRFSGLQFPNYSSELNVNALELDDSALYLCASRGLAGETGELFFGEGSRLTVL.

V usage is TRBV30 and J usage is TRBJ2-2; D possibly corresponds to TRBD2 (7 bases). V lost 3 bases, J lost 4 bases, and 15 bases lay in between. CDR3 size: 15 residues. Germline CDR1 GTSNPN, CDR2 SVGIG (reference sequence). This CDR3 is CAWRRGRTGTGELFF. In nucleotides, the CDR3 is TGTGCCTGGAGGCGGGGGCGAACGGGCACCGGGGAGCTGTTTTTT.

V is TRBV28 and J is TRBJ2-7; TRBD2 aligns across 12 bases. With V trimmed by 2 bases and J by 5 bases, 4 bases remained unmatched. The length of the CDR3 is 15 residues. Germline CDR1 and CDR2: MDHEN and SYDVKM. This CDR3 reads CASSLLAGGPDEQYF. The CDR3 DNA follows: TGTGCCAGCAGTTTACTAGCGGGAGGGCCGGACGAGCAGTACTTC.

This chain links TRBV5-1 with TRBJ2-2, with 7 bases identical to TRBD2. Losses at the gene ends were 1 base for V and 0 bases for J; bases not matched to a gene: 3. Germline CDR1 and CDR2: SGHRS and YFSETQ. The CDR3 is 16 residues long. CDR3 coding DNA: TGCGCCAGCAGCTTGAGCGGGACCCCGAACACCGGGGAGCTGTTTTTT. It yields the protein CASSLSGTPNTGELFF. The full variable domain, rest sourced from reference TRBV5-1 and TRBJ2-2, is KAGVTQTPRYLIKTRGQQVTLSCSPISGHRSVSWYQQTPGQGLQFLFEYFSETQRNKGNFPGRFSGRQFSNSRSEMNVSTLELGDSALYLCASSLSGTPNTGELFFGEGSRLTVL.